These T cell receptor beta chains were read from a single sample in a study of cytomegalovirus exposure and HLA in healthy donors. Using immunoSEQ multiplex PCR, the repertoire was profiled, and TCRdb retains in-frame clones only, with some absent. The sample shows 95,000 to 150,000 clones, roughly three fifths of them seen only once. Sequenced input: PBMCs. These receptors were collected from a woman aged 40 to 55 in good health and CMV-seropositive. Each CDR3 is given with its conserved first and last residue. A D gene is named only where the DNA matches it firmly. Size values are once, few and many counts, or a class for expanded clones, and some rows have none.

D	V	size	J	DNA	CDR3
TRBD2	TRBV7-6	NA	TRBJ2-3	TGTGCCAGCAGCTTAGCGCCGAGACTAGCGAACACAGATACGCAGTATTTT	CASSLAPRLANTDTQYF
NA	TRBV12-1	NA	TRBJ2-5	TGTGCCAGCAGCTTTGGTGAACTAGGGGAGACCCAGTACTTC	CASSFGELGETQYF
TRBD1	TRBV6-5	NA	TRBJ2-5	TGTGCCAGCACTCAGACAGGGTCGGGAGAGACCCAGTACTTC	CASTQTGSGETQYF
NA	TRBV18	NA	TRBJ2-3	TGTGCCAGCTCACCGTCCGAGGGCCCTAGCACAGATACGCAGTATTTT	CASSPSEGPSTDTQYF
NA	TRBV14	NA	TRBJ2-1	TGTGCCAGCAAACCTACAGCGGAAAACAATGAGCAGTTCTTC	CASKPTAENNEQFF
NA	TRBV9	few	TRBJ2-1	TGTGCCAGCAGCAGACAAGACATCCCCAATGAGCAGTTCTTC	CASSRQDIPNEQFF
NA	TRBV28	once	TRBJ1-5	TGTGCCAGCAGCCCACAGGGATCCGGGCAGCCCCAGCATTTT	CASSPQGSGQPQHF
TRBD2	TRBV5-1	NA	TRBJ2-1	TGCGCCAGCAGTCTAGCGGAGAGGGAAGACAATGAGCAGTTCTTC	CASSLAEREDNEQFF
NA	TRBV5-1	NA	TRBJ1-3	TGCGCCAGCAGCTTGGCAGGGCTCGCCTCTGGAAACACCATATATTTT	CASSLAGLASGNTIYF
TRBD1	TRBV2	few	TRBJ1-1	TGTGCCAGCAGTTACGACAGGGGTTCATCCTATGAAGCTTTCTTT	CASSYDRGSSYEAFF
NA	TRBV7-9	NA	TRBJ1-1	TGTGCCAGCAGCTTTCGGGAGAGGGGGAACACTGAAGCTTTCTTT	CASSFRERGNTEAFF
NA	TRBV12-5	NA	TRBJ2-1	TGTGCTAGTGGTGCAGGAGGGCTTGGTTACAATGAGCAGTTCTTC	CASGAGGLGYNEQFF
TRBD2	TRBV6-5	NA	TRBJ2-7	TGTGCCTCCGCGATGGGACTAACCTACGAGCAGTACTTC	CASAMGLTYEQYF
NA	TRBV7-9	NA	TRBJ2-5	TGTTCCAGCAGCTTAGAGGGGGAGACCCAGTACTTC	CSSSLEGETQYF
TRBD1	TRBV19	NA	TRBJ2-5	TGTGCCAGTAGTAACCGACAGGGGTCTAAGGGCCTAGAGACCCAGTACTTC	CASSNRQGSKGLETQYF
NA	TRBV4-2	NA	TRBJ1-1	TGTGCCAGCAGCCAAGGGTCCACGGGGAACACTGAAGCTTTCTTT	CASSQGSTGNTEAFF
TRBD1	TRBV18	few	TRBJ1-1	TGTGCCACCGGACAGGGAAACACTGAAGCTTTCTTT	CATGQGNTEAFF
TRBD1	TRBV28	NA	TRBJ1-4	TGTGCCAGCAGTTTAGTCGGACAGGGGGATGAAAAACTGTTTTTT	CASSLVGQGDEKLFF
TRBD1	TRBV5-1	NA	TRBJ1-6	TGCGCCAGCAGCCCCGACAGGGGAATGAATTCACCCCTCCACTTT	CASSPDRGMNSPLHF
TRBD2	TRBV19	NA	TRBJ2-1	TGTGCCAGTAGGGCGCGGGGGGATAATGAGCAGTTCTTC	CASRARGDNEQFF
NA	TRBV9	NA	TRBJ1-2	TGTGCCAGCAGTCCCAGCCCGGGGGGGGACTATGGCTACACCTTC	CASSPSPGGDYGYTF
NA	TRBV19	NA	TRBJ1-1	TGTGCCAGTAGTCTGGGAGAACACACTGAAGCTTTCTTT	CASSLGEHTEAFF
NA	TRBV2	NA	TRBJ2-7	TGTGCCAGCAAAGCTAGGACCTACGAGCAGTACTTC	CASKARTYEQYF
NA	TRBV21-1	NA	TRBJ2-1	TGTGCCAGCAGCAAAGGAGGACTAGCGGGAGGGGATGAGCAGTTCTTC	CASSKGGLAGGDEQFF